This record covers a single T cell receptor (beta chain). Its antigen is unidentified. The entry originates in a study of T-cell reconstitution after alpha-beta-depleted transplantation in children. General study results and limits: After one year, T-cell counts and TCRbeta diversity mostly came from new T cells. Recipient T cells and thymic progenitors that survived gave rise to the high TCRbeta diversity observed at day 60 in some patients. At around two months after transplant, the alpha-beta T cells were reportedly derived from several hundred expanded clones that came from non-depleted graft cells.

It was with unique molecular identifiers that the TCRbeta library was prepared. TCRdb re-called the PCR reads with MiXCR, one entry per CDR3 protein. The table records about 980,000 distinct CDR3 sequences, about 29% of them present only once. This receptor was taken from a boy less than two years old who had a stem cell transplant for SCID, so the T cells may come from the graft donor. The sequencing used PBMCs, mostly from graft donor cells, collected 360 days after TCRalphabeta/CD19-depleted stem cell transplant.

The CDR3 DNA is TGTGCCAGCAGCGCCGGTCTCTCCTACAATGAGCAGTTCTTC. Protein sequence: CASSAGLSYNEQFF. This chain joins TRBV9 and TRBJ2-1; D is uncertain. The CDR3 has 14 amino acids. In germline, CDR1 is SGDLS, CDR2 YYNGEE. V shed 3 bases and J shed 0 bases, with 7 bases lying between them.